Below, 8 T cell receptor beta chains from the same sample are listed, as sequenced in a study of human T cells and chemical hapten exposure. TCRdb recomputed calls from the RACE reads with MiXCR, one row per CDR3 protein. The sample holds approximately 90,000 distinct CDR3 sequences; approximately 13% are singletons and the top ten take around 2.2%. Time point specified: patch test 1, 2 weeks after DPC sensitization. Regarding treatment: therapeutic diphenylcyclopropenone sensitization with weekly scalp DPC. This material consisted of whole blood, taken in connection with sensitization to the hapten diphenylcyclopropenone (DPC). The source of these receptors is a woman between 40 and 50 years old with alopecia areata. Some clones in this sample may be carry-over from other donors' samples.

The chain uses TRBV5-3 and TRBJ2-7, with 7 bases matching TRBD1. TRBV5-3 is labeled an ORF, and its function is uncertain. The CDR3 loop spans 15 amino acids. Trimming took 2 bases from V and 1 from J; bases not matched to a gene: 6. The CDR3 reads CARSLSGTESYEQYF. The DNA for the CDR3 is TGTGCCAGAAGCTTATCCGGGACAGAGTCCTACGAGCAGTACTTC.

This clonotype came up many times. This chain connects TRBV18 to TRBJ1-5; D might be TRBD1 (6 bases). The CDR3 totals 16 residues. V was cut by 5 bases and J by 1 base, with 15 bases left in between. Germline CDR1 KGHSH, CDR2 LQKENI. In DNA form, the CDR3 reads TGTGCCAGCTCAGACGGGGGGCGTGGGAGCAATCAGCCCCAGCATTTT. Its protein is CASSDGGRGSNQPQHF.

The table lists this clonotype with many counts. In DNA, the CDR3 is TGCGCCAGCAGCCTAATAATAGCGGGAGGCGACGCCAAAAACATTCAGTACTTC. It translates to CASSLIIAGGDAKNIQYF. The J gene is TRBJ2-4, the V gene TRBV4-1; 10 positions match TRBD2. V trimming: 4 bases; J trimming: 1 base; junction bases outside the gene matches: 10. The V gene's germline CDR1 is MGHRA and CDR2 YSYEKL. The length of the CDR3 is 18 residues.

This clonotype was detected many times. The CDR3 sequence is CASRTDRGSSYNEQFF. The CDR3 DNA is TGTGCCAGCAGGACGGACAGGGGGAGCTCCTACAATGAGCAGTTCTTC. The genes are TRBV6-2 or TRBV6-3 and TRBJ2-1, with TRBD1 identical over 10 bases. Germline CDR1 MNHEY, CDR2 SVGEGT. This CDR3 has 16 amino acids. J lost 0 bases, V lost 6 bases, and 5 bases had no gene match.

This clonotype was observed at least ten times. This sequence joins TRBV29-1 and TRBJ1-2, with 7 bases matching TRBD1. CDR3 length: 13 amino acids. Germline V gene data show CDR1 as SQVTM and CDR2 as ANQGSEA. J gave up 5 bases and V 2 bases, and 5 bases lay outside the gene matches. The CDR3 loop is CSVESGTEYGYTF. For the CDR3, the DNA is TGCAGCGTTGAAAGCGGGACAGAGTATGGCTACACCTTC.

This clonotype was seen a handful of times. The chain has TRBV6-2 or TRBV6-3 and TRBJ2-3; no clear D. Germline loops: CDR1 MNHEY, CDR2 SVGEGT. CDR3 length equals 13 residues. V gave up 9 bases and J gave up 3 bases, with 13 bases separating them. The CDR3 region is CARGPLGTDTQYF. Here the CDR3 DNA reads TGTGCCAGAGGACCCCTAGGGACAGATACGCAGTATTTT.

The J gene is TRBJ1-1, the V gene TRBV5-4, with D hard to call. CDR1 is SGHNT, CDR2 YYREEE, per germline (reference sequence). The CDR3 sequence is 15 residues long. V was shortened by 0 bases and J by 0 bases, with 9 bases between the two germline ends. As DNA, the CDR3 is TGTGCCAGCAGCTTGGCCAGCAGGTTGAACACTGAAGCTTTCTTT. It codes for CASSLASRLNTEAFF.

This clonotype was seen many times. V and J are TRBV7-6 and TRBJ2-2; 7 bases line up with TRBD1. The V gene end was trimmed by 5 bases and the J gene end by 4 bases; junction bases not matched to a gene: 10. The germline V gene encodes CDR1 SGHVS and CDR2 FNYEAQ. The CDR3 is 16 amino acids. CDR3 region: CASSPRPGQSTGELFF. CDR3 in DNA: TGTGCCAGCAGCCCTAGACCGGGACAGTCCACCGGGGAGCTGTTTTTT.